This T cell receptor beta chain was recovered during a study of graft-versus-host responses after intestinal transplantation. Whole-study context: The study gave all recipients anti-thymocyte globulin induction, then tacrolimus and steroids for 2 to 3 years. Study-level points and caveats: When patients had graft-donor T cell macrochimerism, their allografts held high graft-versus-host to host-versus-graft clonal ratios.

Profiled with immunoSEQ multiplex PCR; TCRdb holds only in-frame clones, not every one. The profile shows roughly 81,000 clones, approximately 82% of them singletons. Trimming cost V 1 base and J 1 base, with 13 bases left between them. The CDR3 covers 16 residues. Germline CDR1 KGHSH, CDR2 LQKENI. Of note for this clone: Its matching antigen is unknown.

The sequence was obtained from a human donor who received an intestinal transplant. Specimen: unstimulated CD4+ T cells sorted from spleen or lymph node cells, collected before intestinal transplant. The chain recombines TRBV18 with TRBJ2-5; D uncertain. The CDR3 DNA reads TGTGCCAGCTCACCACTAAGTTCCGGGTCCCAAGAGACCCAGTACTTC. It codes for CASSPLSSGSQETQYF.